A selection of T cell receptor beta chains follows, all from one sample in a study of technical replicates of blood from several donors. Assay used: immunoSEQ multiplex PCR; TCRdb lists only in-frame clones, some missing. The sample yields just over 60,000 clones, approximately 87% seen once. Sequenced material: PBMCs. The receptors were gathered from a human donor in good health. Some clones in this sample may be carry-over from other donors' samples. Both conserved end residues are part of each CDR3. The D gene is left open where the match is weak. A row's size may be missing; if present it is once, few, many or a size class.

d_call,v_call,clone_size,j_call,cdr3_aa,cdr3_nt
-,TRBV10-3,-,TRBJ1-2,CAITGEANYGFTF,TGTGCCATCACCGGGGAAGCTAACTATGGCTTCACCTTC
-,TRBV6-6,few,TRBJ2-5,CASSPDGGTQYF,TGTGCCAGCAGTCCGGACGGGGGGACCCAGTACTTC
TRBD2,TRBV11-3,-,TRBJ2-7,CASSLVAGGGEQYF,TGTGCCAGCAGCTTAGTAGCGGGGGGTGGCGAGCAGTACTTC
-,TRBV7-2,-,TRBJ1-4,CASSPDRLNEKLFF,TGTGCCAGCAGCCCGGACAGACTTAATGAAAAACTGTTTTTT
-,TRBV19,once,TRBJ2-5,CASRSGQSETQYF,TGTGCCAGTAGATCCGGACAGTCGGAGACCCAGTACTTC
-,TRBV21-1,once,TRBJ1-5,CASSKANRECVIQPQHF,TGTGCCAGCAGCAAAGCCAACAGGGAGTGCGTGATTCAGCCCCAGCATTTT
-,TRBV18,-,TRBJ1-1,CASSPPKQDTEAFF,TGTGCCAGCTCACCCCCAAAGCAGGACACTGAAGCTTTCTTT
TRBD1,TRBV4-2,-,TRBJ1-6,CASRGPGQGLWASPLHF,TGTGCCAGCAGGGGGCCGGGACAGGGGTTATGGGCCTCACCCCTCCACTTT
-,TRBV30,few,TRBJ1-1,CAWIHGERTEAFF,TGTGCCTGGATTCACGGGGAAAGGACTGAAGCTTTCTTT
TRBD2,TRBV5-1,-,TRBJ2-7,CASSLALAGVHEQYF,TGCGCCAGCAGCTTGGCACTAGCGGGAGTCCACGAGCAGTACTTC
TRBD2,TRBV29-1,-,TRBJ2-1,CSGARGGSSYNEQFF,TGCAGCGGTGCCCGGGGGGGGAGCTCCTACAATGAGCAGTTCTTC
-,TRBV6-5,-,TRBJ1-5,CASRLDSNQPQHF,TGTGCCAGCAGGCTGGACAGTAATCAGCCCCAGCATTTT
TRBD2,TRBV7-8,-,TRBJ2-7,CASSVPGLGEGSYEQYF,TGTGCCAGCAGCGTCCCGGGACTAGGGGAGGGGTCCTACGAGCAGTACTTC
-,TRBV18,-,TRBJ1-2,CASSRKAGHSNYGYTF,TGTGCCAGCTCACGGAAAGCGGGACATAGTAACTATGGCTACACCTTC
TRBD2,TRBV7-8,-,TRBJ2-3,CASSLDPVGRGSSTDTQYF,TGTGCCAGCAGCTTAGATCCCGTCGGGAGGGGTAGTTCGACAGATACGCAGTATTTT
TRBD2,TRBV5-4,-,TRBJ2-6,CASSGTSGASGANVLTF,TGTGCCAGCAGCGGTACTAGCGGCGCCTCTGGGGCCAACGTCCTGACTTTC
TRBD1,TRBV5-5,-,TRBJ1-6,CASSPYRGNNSPLHF,TGTGCCAGCAGCCCTTACAGGGGGAATAATTCACCCCTCCACTTT
TRBD1,TRBV4-2,many,TRBJ2-7,CASSQKPGQSYEQYF,TGTGCCAGCAGCCAAAAACCGGGACAGTCCTACGAGCAGTACTTC
TRBD1,TRBV7-2,-,TRBJ2-7,CASSADRGGIEQYF,TGTGCCAGCAGCGCGGACAGGGGAGGTATCGAGCAGTACTTC
TRBD1,TRBV6-1,-,TRBJ1-1,CASSESPGTGGSAFF,TGTGCCAGCAGTGAAAGCCCCGGGACAGGGGGCTCAGCTTTCTTT
-,TRBV14,once,TRBJ2-7,CASSHRTETRPKQYF,TGTGCCAGCAGCCACCGGACTGAGACTCGTCCGAAACAGTACTTC
-,TRBV19,-,TRBJ1-6,CASNSGYLGNSPLHF,TGTGCCAGTAATTCAGGGTACCTTGGGAATTCACCCCTCCACTTT
-,TRBV7-9,-,TRBJ2-1,CASSFRLSYNEQFF,TGTGCCAGCAGCTTCAGGCTGTCCTACAATGAGCAGTTCTTC
TRBD1,TRBV27,-,TRBJ1-5,CASSRFRTGNQPQHF,TGTGCCAGCAGCCGATTCAGGACAGGGAATCAGCCCCAGCATTTT
TRBD1,TRBV4-2,-,TRBJ1-1,CASSQLTGENTEAFF,TGTGCCAGCAGCCAACTTACAGGGGAGAACACTGAAGCTTTCTTT
TRBD2,TRBV29-1,-,TRBJ2-1,CSTSAPLRGAIFSSYNEQFF,TGCAGCACCTCCGCTCCACTGCGGGGGGCGATATTCAGCTCCTACAATGAGCAGTTCTTC
-,TRBV2,-,TRBJ1-2,CASSAQGTNYGYTF,TGTGCCAGCAGTGCCCAGGGAACTAACTATGGCTACACCTTC
TRBD2,TRBV6-1,-,TRBJ2-5,CASKLQRGSGETQYF,TGTGCCAGCAAACTTCAGCGGGGGTCGGGGGAGACCCAGTACTTC
TRBD1,TRBV18,-,TRBJ1-1,CASSGGTGANTEAFF,TGTGCCAGCTCGGGCGGGACAGGGGCGAACACTGAAGCTTTCTTT
TRBD1,TRBV19,few,TRBJ2-7,CARGQTSYEQYF,TGTGCCAGGGGACAGACCTCCTACGAGCAGTACTTC
TRBD1,TRBV19,-,TRBJ1-2,CASSKEPSIRDRLIGYGYTF,TGTGCCAGTAGTAAAGAACCCTCAATCCGGGACAGACTAATCGGCTATGGCTACACCTTC
TRBD1,TRBV5-8,-,TRBJ1-1,CASRRTGGETEAFF,TGTGCCAGCAGACGGACAGGGGGCGAGACTGAAGCTTTCTTT
-,TRBV18,-,TRBJ1-1,CASSPPAGVGGNTEAFF,TGTGCCAGCTCACCACCGGCGGGGGTAGGGGGAAACACTGAAGCTTTCTTT
-,TRBV19,-,TRBJ2-3,CASSIGGNSDTQYF,TGTGCCAGTAGTATTGGGGGGAATTCAGATACGCAGTATTTT
-,TRBV9,-,TRBJ2-2,CASSDYHSGRGELFF,TGTGCCAGCAGCGATTACCATTCGGGTAGGGGGGAGCTGTTTTTT
TRBD2,TRBV4-3,-,TRBJ2-3,CASSQDLSGSTDTQYF,TGCGCCAGCAGCCAAGATCTTAGCGGGAGCACAGATACGCAGTATTTT
TRBD1,TRBV9,-,TRBJ1-5,CASSVGQGGDQPQHF,TGTGCCAGCAGCGTAGGACAGGGGGGTGATCAGCCCCAGCATTTT
-,TRBV19,-,TRBJ2-7,CASSMREGSEQYF,TGTGCCAGTAGTATGCGAGAGGGAAGTGAGCAGTACTTC
TRBD1,TRBV9,-,TRBJ2-7,CASSVGTGGFNFYEQYF,TGTGCCAGCAGCGTAGGGACAGGGGGATTTAATTTCTACGAGCAGTACTTC
TRBD2,TRBV7-2,-,TRBJ2-7,CASSLAGGSAYEQYF,TGTGCCAGCAGCTTAGCTGGCGGGAGTGCCTACGAGCAGTACTTC
TRBD2,TRBV10-3,-,TRBJ2-1,CAIKRTSGVDEQFF,TGTGCCATCAAGCGGACTAGCGGGGTTGATGAGCAGTTCTTC
-,TRBV19,-,TRBJ2-1,CASSIRGNEQFF,TGTGCCAGTAGTATTAGGGGGAATGAGCAGTTCTTC
TRBD1,TRBV2,-,TRBJ1-5,CASSRTGGSQPQHF,TGTGCCAGCAGCCGGACAGGGGGCAGTCAGCCCCAGCATTTT
TRBD1,TRBV5-1,-,TRBJ1-1,CASSKRTGKNTEAFF,TGCGCCAGCAGCAAAAGGACAGGGAAGAACACTGAAGCTTTCTTT
TRBD2,TRBV7-2,-,TRBJ2-1,CASSPEGLAGPNEQFF,TGTGCCAGCAGCCCCGAGGGACTAGCGGGACCGAATGAGCAGTTCTTC
TRBD2,TRBV7-9,-,TRBJ2-1,CASSLGAGWDEQFF,TGTGCCAGCAGCTTAGGAGCGGGGTGGGATGAGCAGTTCTTC